Sequencing of this T cell receptor (beta chain) was carried out in a study of blood T cell repertoires in COVID-19 (dated by TCRdb to between 2020 and 2021). For context, the study as a whole: The collaborator samples originated in the United States, Italy and Spain and spanned the acute and convalescent phases of COVID-19. The prospective study material was composed of cDNA or gDNA derived from T cells, B-cell-depleted T cells, or PBMCs. The dataset comprised deeply sampled blood TCRbeta repertoires from subjects exposed to, actively infected with, or recovered from COVID-19. The repertoires were released in a freely available public database intended as a resource for research on the immune response to SARS-CoV-2. Samples were obtained from the ongoing ImmuneRACE study (first 160 participants) and from about 1,300 subjects provided by 6 global collaborators. A de-identified subject ID, COVID-19 status, age in years and sex were almost always included in the sample metadata. Where available, HLA class I and class II types were obtained from metadata supplied by the sample provider rather than from assay-based typing. Beyond this particular receptor, the publication reports: How much clinical and demographic metadata was included differed by source and by participant, and the metadata was provided uncurated.

Looking up the germline V gene (reference sequence) yields CDR1 SEHNR and CDR2 FQNEAQ. The CDR3 sequence holds 15 residues, the cysteine and phenylalanine included. The CDR3 DNA has 45 bases and is translated from base 1. A distance of 11 bases separates the germline ends of V and J, which lose 1 base and 2 bases respectively. Each collaborating institution followed its own protocols to collect whole blood in K2EDTA tubes. Collaborator samples were shipped for TCRbeta analysis as frozen whole blood, isolated PBMCs, or DNA extracted from either sample type. This clone was seen more than once but under ten times. What antigen it recognizes has not been identified. No base qualities exist here, and no much larger clone lies one base off it. TCRbeta CDR3 regions were amplified from genomic DNA using the immunoSEQ Assay, a bias-controlled multiplex PCR. Processing in the source paper ran as follows. Nucleated cell counts per sample were estimated from amplification of reference gene primers within the assay. To quantify the absolute abundance of each unique TCRbeta CDR3 rearrangement, sequence reads were collapsed and filtered. For each sample, productive Simpson clonality was calculated by taking the square root of Simpson's diversity index across productive rearrangements. What TCRdb holds here is the immuneACCESS table cut down to in-frame rearrangements. Part of the clones is not present; checked against another copy, under half of the missing clones reflect an unresolved V gene, and the others are unexplained. V and J calls and clone size are given by that table; D and trimming were obtained from the DNA. This sample lists around 230,000 clones; about 80% were detected once. 2.5% to 3% of the sample lies in the top ten.

In this chain, TRBV7-9 is recombined with TRBJ2-5, and perhaps TRBD2 as D gene, on 6 matching bases. Sequencing was performed on peripheral blood. The sequence derives from a woman aged 40 to 50 with active or convalescent COVID-19. The CDR3 in this case is CASSLELREQETQYF. The DNA reads as follows: TGTGCCAGCAGCTTAGAGTTGCGGGAACAAGAGACCCAGTACTTC.